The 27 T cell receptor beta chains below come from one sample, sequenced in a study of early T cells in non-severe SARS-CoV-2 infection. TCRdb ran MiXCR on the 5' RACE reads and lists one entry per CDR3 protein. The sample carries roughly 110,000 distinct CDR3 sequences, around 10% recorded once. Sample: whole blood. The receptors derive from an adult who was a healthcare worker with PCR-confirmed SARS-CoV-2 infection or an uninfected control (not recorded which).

CDR3 region: CASSSEGSTDTQYF. The CDR3 nucleotides read TGTGCCAGCAGCTCAGAGGGGAGCACAGATACGCAGTATTTT. The chain is built from TRBV7-9 and TRBJ2-3; TRBD1 or TRBD2 may be the D gene (5 bases each). CDR3 length equals 14 residues. Germline CDR1 is SEHNR and CDR2 is FQNEAQ (reference sequence). V shed 4 bases and J shed 0 bases, with 8 bases lying between them.

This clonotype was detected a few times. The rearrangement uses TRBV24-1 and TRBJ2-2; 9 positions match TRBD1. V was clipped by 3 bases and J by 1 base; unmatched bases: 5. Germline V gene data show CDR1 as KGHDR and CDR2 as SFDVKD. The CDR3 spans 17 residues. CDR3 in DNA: TGTGCCACCAGTGATCCTAAGGACAGGGGGAACACCGGGGAGCTGTTTTTT. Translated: CATSDPKDRGNTGELFF.

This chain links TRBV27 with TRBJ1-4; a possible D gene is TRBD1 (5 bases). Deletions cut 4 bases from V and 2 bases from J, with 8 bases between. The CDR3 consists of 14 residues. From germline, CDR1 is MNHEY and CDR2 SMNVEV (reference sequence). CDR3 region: CASSSSGTNEKLFF. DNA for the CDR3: TGTGCCAGCAGTTCATCAGGGACTAATGAAAAACTGTTTTTT.

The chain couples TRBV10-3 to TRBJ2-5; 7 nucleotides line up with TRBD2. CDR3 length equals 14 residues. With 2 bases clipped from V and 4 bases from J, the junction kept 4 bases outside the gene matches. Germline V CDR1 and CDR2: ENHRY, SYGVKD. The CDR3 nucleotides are TGTGCCATCAGTGAGCTAGCGGCTGGAGAGACCCAGTACTTC. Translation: CAISELAAGETQYF.

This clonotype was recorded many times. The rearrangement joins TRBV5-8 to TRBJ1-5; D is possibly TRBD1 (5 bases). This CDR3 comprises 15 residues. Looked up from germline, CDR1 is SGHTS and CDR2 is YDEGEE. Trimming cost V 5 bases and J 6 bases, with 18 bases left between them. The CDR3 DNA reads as TGTGCCAGCAGGGCCAGGGAGTCTGTCTCTCAGCCCCAGCATTTT. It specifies CASRARESVSQPQHF.

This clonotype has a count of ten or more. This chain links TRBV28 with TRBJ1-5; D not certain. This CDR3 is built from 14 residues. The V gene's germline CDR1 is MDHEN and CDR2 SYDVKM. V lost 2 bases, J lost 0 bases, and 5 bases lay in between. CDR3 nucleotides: TGTGCCAGCAGTTTACTGGATAGCAATCAGCCCCAGCATTTT. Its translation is CASSLLDSNQPQHF.

CDR3 nucleotide sequence: TGTGCCAGCAGCTTGGAGAGAGCAAATCTCAACACCATATATTTT. Protein: CASSLERANLNTIYF. The genes are TRBV7-9 and TRBJ1-3; D uncertain. CDR1 and CDR2 (germline): SEHNR, FQNEAQ (reference sequence). The CDR3 has 15 amino acids. Trimming stripped 3 bases from V and 7 bases from J, with 16 bases between.

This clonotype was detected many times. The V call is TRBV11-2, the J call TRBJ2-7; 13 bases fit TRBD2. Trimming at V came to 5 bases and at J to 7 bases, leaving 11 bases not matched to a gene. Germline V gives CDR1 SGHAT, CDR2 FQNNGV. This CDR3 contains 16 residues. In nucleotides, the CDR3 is TGTGCCAGCAGCCTCCAGGGACTAGCGGGATATGGTGAGCAGTACTTC. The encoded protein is CASSLQGLAGYGEQYF.

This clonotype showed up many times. In DNA form, the CDR3 reads TGCGCCAGCAGCTTGCCGGGCCCCTTCCGGTACTTC. It codes for CASSLPGPFRYF. The chain couples TRBV5-1 to TRBJ2-5; D not resolved. The CDR3 loop spans 12 amino acids. Germline V CDR1 and CDR2: SGHRS, YFSETQ. V was pared by 1 base and J by 13 bases, with 14 bases between.

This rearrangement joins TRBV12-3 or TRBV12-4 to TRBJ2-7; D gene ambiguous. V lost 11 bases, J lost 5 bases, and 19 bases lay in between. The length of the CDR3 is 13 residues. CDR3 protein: CASCLGSGHEQYF. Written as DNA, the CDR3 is TGTGCCTCCTGCCTCGGTTCTGGCCACGAGCAGTACTTC.

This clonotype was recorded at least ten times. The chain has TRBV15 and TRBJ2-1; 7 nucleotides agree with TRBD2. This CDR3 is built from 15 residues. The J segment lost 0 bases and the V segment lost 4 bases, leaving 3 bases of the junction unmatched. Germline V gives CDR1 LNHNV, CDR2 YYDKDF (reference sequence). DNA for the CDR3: TGTGCCACCAGCAATGGGAGGGACTCCTACAATGAGCAGTTCTTC. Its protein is CATSNGRDSYNEQFF.

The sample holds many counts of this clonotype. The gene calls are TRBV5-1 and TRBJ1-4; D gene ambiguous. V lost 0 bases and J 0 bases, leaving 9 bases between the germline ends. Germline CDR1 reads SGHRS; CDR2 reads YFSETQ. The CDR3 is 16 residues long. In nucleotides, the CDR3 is TGCGCCAGCAGCTTGGTAGGGCAGACAACTAATGAAAAACTGTTTTTT. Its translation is CASSLVGQTTNEKLFF.

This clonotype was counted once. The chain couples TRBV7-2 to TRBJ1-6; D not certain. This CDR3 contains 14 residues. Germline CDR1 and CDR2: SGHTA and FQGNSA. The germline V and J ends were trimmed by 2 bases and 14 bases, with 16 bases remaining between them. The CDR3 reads CASSLYVRSSTLHF. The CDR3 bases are TGTGCCAGCAGCTTATATGTCAGGTCCTCAACCCTCCACTTT.

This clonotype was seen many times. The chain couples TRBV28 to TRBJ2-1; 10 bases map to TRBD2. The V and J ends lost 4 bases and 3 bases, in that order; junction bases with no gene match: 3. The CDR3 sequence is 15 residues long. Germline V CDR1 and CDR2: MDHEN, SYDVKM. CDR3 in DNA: TGTGCCAGCAGTTCCCCTAGCGGGGGCTACAATGAGCAGTTCTTC. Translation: CASSSPSGGYNEQFF.

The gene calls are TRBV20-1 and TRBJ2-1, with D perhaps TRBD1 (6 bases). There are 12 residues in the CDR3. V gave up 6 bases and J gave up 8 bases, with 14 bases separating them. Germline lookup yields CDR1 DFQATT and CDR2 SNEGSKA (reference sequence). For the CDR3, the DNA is TGCAGTGCCCTTACAGGGTTCCATGAGCAGTTCTTC. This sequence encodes CSALTGFHEQFF.

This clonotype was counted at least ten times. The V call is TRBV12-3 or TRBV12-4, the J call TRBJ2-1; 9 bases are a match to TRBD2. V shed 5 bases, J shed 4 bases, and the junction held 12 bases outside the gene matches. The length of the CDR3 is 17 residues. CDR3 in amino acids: CASSLDLSGRNYNEQFF. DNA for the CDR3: TGTGCCAGCAGTCTCGACCTAAGCGGGAGGAATTACAATGAGCAGTTCTTC.

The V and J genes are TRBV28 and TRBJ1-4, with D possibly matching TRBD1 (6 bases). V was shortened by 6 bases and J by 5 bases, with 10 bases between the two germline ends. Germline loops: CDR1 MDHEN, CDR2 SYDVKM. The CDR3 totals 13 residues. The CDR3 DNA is TGTGCCAGCAGGGACAGCTCCAATGAAAAACTGTTTTTT. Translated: CASRDSSNEKLFF. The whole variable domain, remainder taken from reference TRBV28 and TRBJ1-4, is DVKVTQSSRYLVKRTGEKVFLECVQDMDHENMFWYRQDPGLGLRLIYFSYDVKMKEKGDIPEGYSVSREKKERFSLILESASTNQTSMYLCASRDSSNEKLFFGSGTQLSVL.

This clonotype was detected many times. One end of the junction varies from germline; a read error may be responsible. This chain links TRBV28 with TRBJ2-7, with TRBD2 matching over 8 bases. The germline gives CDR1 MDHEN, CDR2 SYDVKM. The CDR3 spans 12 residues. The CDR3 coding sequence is TGTGCCAGCAGCCCCGGGGCGCGGGAGGTTGTCTTC. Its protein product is CASSPGAREVVF.

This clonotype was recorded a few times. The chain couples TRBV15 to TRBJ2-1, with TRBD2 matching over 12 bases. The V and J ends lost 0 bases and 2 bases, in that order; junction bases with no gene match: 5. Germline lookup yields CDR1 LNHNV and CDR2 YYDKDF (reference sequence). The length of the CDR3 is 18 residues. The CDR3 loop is CATSRDGTSGSTYNEQFF. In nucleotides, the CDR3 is TGTGCCACCAGCAGAGATGGGACTAGCGGGTCCACCTACAATGAGCAGTTCTTC.

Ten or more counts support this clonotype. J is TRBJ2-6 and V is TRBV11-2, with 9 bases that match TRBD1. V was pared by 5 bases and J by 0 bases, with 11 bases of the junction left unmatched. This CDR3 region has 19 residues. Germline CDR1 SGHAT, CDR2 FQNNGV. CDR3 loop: CASSPLRRTGASGANVLTF. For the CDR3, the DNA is TGTGCCAGCAGCCCGCTCCGTAGGACAGGGGCCTCTGGGGCCAACGTCCTGACTTTC.

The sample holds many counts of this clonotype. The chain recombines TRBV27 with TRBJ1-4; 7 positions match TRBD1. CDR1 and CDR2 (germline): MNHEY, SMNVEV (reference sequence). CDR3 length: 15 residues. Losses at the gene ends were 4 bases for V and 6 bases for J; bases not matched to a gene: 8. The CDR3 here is CASSSDREGDEKLFF. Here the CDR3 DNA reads TGTGCCAGCAGTTCTGACAGGGAGGGTGATGAAAAACTGTTTTTT. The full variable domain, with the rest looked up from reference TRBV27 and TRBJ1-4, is EAQVTQNPRYLITVTGKKLTVTCSQNMNHEYMSWYRQDPGLGLRQIYYSMNVEVTDKGDVPEGYKVSRKEKRNFPLILESPSPNQTSLYFCASSSDREGDEKLFFGSGTQLSVL.

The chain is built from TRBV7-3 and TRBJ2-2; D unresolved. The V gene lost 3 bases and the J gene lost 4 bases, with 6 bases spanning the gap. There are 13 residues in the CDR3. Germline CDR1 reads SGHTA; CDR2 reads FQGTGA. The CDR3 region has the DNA TGTGCCAGCAGCTTCTCTATCACCGGGGAGCTGTTTTTT. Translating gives CASSFSITGELFF. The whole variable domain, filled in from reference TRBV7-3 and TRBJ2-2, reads GAGVSQTPSNKVTEKGKYVELRCDPISGHTALYWYRQSLGQGPEFLIYFQGTGAADDSGLPNDRFFAVRPEGSVSTLKIQRTERGDSAVYLCASSFSITGELFFGEGSRLTVL.

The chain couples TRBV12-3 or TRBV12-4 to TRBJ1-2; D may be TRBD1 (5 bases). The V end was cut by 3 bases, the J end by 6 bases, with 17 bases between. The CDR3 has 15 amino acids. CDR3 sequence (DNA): TGTGCCAGCAGTTTGTTTATCTGGGGCGGAGATGGCTACACCTTC. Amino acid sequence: CASSLFIWGGDGYTF.

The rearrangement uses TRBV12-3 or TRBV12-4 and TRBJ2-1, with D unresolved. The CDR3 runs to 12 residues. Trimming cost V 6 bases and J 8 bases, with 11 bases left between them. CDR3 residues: CASSQPRHEQFF. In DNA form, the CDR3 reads TGTGCCAGCAGCCAACCGAGGCATGAGCAGTTCTTC.

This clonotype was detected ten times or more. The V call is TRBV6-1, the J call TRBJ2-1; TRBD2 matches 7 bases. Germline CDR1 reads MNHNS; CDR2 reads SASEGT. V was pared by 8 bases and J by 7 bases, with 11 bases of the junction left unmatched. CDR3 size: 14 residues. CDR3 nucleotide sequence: TGTGCCAGCTTAGCGGGCTCCCCCTCTAATGAGCAGTTCTTC. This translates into CASLAGSPSNEQFF.

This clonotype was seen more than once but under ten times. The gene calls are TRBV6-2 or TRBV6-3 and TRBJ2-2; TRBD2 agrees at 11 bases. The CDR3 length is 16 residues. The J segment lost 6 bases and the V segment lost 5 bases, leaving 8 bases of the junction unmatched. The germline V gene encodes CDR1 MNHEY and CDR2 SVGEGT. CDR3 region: CASSHTGTSGAGELFF. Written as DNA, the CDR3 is TGTGCCAGCAGTCATACCGGGACTAGCGGAGCCGGGGAGCTGTTTTTT.

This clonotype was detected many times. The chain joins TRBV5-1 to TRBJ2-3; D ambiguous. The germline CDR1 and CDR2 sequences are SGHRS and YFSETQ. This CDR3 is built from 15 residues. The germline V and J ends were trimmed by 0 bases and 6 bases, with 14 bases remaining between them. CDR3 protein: CASSLGSINRDTQYF. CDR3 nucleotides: TGCGCCAGCAGCTTGGGGTCAATCAACCGGGATACGCAGTATTTT.